This TCR beta chain was captured by sequencing in a study of neoadjuvant nivolumab and ipilimumab in lung cancer. The length of the CDR3 is 14 residues. V shed 4 bases and J 0 bases; nucleotides not matched to a gene: 3. Germline CDR1 KGHSH, CDR2 LQKENI. Sequenced by immunoSEQ multiplex PCR; TCRdb stores in-frame clones only, minus some. The sample lists 10,000 to 15,000 clones; around 95% were seen once. This rearrangement joins TRBV18 to TRBJ2-7; 7 bases align to TRBD1. This receptor was taken from an adult with non-small cell lung cancer. The sample consisted of peripheral blood, taken after neoadjuvant nivolumab, alone or with ipilimumab, at or shortly before surgery. CDR3 in DNA: TGTGCCAGCTCACAGACAGGGTTCTCCTACGAGCAGTACTTC. It specifies CASSQTGFSYEQYF.